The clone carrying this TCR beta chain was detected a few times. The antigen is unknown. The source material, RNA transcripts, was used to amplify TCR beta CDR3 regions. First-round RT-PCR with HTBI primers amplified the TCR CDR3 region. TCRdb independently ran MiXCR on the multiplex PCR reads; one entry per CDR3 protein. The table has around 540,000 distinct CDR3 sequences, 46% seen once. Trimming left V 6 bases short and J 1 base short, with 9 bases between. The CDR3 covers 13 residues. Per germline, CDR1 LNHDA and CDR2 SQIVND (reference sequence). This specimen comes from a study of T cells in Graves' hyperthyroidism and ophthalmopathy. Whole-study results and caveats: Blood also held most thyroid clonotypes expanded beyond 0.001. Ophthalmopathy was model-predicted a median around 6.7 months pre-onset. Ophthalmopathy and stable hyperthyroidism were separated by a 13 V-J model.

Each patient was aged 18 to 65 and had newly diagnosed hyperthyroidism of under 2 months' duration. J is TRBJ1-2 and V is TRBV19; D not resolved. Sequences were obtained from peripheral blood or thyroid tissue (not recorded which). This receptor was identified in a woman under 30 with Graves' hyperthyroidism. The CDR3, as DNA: TGTGCCAGTAGCCCCGGGGATAACTATGGCTACACCTTC. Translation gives CASSPGDNYGYTF. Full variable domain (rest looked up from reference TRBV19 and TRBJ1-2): DGGITQSPKYLFRKEGQNVTLSCEQNLNHDAMYWYRQDPGQGLRLIYYSQIVNDFQKGDIAEGYSVSREKKESFPLTVTSAQKNPTAFYLCASSPGDNYGYTFGSGTRLTVV.